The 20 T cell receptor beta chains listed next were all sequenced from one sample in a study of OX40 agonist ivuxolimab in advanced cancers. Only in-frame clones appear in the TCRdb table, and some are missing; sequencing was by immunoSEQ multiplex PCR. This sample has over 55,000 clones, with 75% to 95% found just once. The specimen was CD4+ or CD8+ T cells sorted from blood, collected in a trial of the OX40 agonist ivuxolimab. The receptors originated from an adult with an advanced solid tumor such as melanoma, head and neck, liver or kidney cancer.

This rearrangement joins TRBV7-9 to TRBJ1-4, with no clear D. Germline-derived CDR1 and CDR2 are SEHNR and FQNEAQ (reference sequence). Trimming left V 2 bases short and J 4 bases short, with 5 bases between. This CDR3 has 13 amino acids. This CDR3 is CASSLYDNEKLFF. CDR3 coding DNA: TGTGCCAGCAGCTTATACGATAATGAAAAACTGTTTTTT.

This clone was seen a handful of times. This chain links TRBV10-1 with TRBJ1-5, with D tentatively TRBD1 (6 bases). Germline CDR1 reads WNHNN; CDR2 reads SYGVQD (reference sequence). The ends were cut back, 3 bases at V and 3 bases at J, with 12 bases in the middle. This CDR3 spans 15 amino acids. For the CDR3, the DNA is TGCGCCAGCAGTGACGGGGGGGGGCCCAATCAGCCCCAGCATTTT. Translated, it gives CASSDGGGPNQPQHF.

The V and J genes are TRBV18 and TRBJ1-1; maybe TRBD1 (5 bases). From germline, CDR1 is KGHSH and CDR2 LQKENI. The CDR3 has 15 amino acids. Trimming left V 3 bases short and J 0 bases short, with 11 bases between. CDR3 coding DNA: TGTGCCAGCTCACCTTCGACAGTCATGAACACTGAAGCTTTCTTT. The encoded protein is CASSPSTVMNTEAFF.

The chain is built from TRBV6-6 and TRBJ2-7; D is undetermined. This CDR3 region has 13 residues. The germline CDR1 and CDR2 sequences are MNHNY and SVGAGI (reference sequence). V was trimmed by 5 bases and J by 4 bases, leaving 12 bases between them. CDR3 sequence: CASSALGPYEQYF. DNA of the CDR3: TGTGCCAGCAGTGCTTTGGGTCCGTACGAGCAGTACTTC.

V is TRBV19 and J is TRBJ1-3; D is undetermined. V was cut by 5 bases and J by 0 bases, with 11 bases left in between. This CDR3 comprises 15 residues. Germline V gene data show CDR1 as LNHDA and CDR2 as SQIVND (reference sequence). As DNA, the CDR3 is TGTGCCAGTAGTCCCGGGAAGGGCTCTGGAAACACCATATATTTT. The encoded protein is CASSPGKGSGNTIYF.

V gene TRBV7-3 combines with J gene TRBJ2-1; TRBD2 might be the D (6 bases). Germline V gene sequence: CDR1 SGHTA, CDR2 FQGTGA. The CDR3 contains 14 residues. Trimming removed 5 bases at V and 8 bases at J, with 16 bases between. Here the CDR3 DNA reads TGTGCCAGCAGCCCGAGACTAGTTTCGGATGAGCAGTTCTTC. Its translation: CASSPRLVSDEQFF.

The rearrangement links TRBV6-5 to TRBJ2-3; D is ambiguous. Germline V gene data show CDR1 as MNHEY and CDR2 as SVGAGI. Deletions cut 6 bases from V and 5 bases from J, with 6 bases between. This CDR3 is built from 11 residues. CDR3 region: CASSVGDTQYF. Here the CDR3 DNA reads TGTGCCAGCAGCGTTGGAGATACGCAGTATTTT.

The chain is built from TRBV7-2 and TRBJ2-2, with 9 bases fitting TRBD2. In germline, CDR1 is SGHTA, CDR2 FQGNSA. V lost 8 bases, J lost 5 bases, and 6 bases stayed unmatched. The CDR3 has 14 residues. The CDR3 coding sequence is TGTGCCAGCCGGAGCGGGGGGAGTACCGGGGAGCTGTTTTTT. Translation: CASRSGGSTGELFF.

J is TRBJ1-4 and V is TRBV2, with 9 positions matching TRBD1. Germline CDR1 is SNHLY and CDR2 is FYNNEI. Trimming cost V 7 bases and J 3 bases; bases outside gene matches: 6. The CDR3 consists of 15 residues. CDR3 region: CASKSRTGANEKLFF. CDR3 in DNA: TGTGCCAGCAAATCTCGGACAGGGGCTAATGAAAAACTGTTTTTT.

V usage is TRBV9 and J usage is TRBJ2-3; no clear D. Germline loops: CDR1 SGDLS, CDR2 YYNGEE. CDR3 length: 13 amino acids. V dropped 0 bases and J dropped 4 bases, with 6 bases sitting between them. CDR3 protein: CASSVGRADTQYF. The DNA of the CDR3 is TGTGCCAGCAGCGTAGGAAGGGCAGATACGCAGTATTTT.

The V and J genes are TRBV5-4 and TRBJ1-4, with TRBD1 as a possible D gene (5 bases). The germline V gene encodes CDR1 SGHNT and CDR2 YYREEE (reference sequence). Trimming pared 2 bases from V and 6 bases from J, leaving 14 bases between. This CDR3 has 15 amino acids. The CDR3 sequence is CASSFLQGGDEKLFF. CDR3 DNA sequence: TGTGCCAGCAGCTTTCTTCAGGGCGGAGATGAAAAACTGTTTTTT.

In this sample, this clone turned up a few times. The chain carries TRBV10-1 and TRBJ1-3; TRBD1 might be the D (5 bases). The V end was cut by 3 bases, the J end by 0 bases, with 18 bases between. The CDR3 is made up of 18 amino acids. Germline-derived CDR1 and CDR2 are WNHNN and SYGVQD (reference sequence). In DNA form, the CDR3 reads TGCGCCAGCAGTGAAGGAACAGTAGGACACGACTCTGGAAACACCATATATTTT. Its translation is CASSEGTVGHDSGNTIYF.

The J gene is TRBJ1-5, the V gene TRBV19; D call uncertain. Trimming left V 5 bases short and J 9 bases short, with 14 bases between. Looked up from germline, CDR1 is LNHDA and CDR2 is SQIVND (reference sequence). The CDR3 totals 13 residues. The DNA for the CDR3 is TGTGCCAGTAGTGTCCGGGAAGGGCTGCCCCAGCATTTT. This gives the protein CASSVREGLPQHF.

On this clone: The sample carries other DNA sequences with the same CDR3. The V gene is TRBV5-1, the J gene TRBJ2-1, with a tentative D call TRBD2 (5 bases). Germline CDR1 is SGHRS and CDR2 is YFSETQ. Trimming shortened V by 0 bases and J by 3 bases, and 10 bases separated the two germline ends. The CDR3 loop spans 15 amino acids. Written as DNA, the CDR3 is TGCGCCAGCAGCTTGGGCGGGCGCGACTACAATGAGCAGTTCTTC. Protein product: CASSLGGRDYNEQFF.

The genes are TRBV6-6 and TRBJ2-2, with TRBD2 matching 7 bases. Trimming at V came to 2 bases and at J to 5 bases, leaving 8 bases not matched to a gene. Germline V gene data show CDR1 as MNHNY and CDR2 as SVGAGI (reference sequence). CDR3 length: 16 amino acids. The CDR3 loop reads CASSYVLAGLTGELFF. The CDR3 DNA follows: TGTGCCAGCAGTTACGTTCTGGCGGGACTAACCGGGGAGCTGTTTTTT.

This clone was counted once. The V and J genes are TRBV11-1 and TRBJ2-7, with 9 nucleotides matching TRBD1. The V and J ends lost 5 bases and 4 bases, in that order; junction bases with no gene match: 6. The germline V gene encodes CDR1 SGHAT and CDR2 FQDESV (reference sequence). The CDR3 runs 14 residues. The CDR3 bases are TGTGCCAGCAGCCTCCGGGACAGGGAGTACGAGCAGTACTTC. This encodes CASSLRDREYEQYF. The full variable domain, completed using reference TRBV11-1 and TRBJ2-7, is EAEVAQSPRYKITEKSQAVAFWCDPISGHATLYWYRQILGQGPELLVQFQDESVVDDSQLPKDRFSAERLKGVDSTLKIQPAELGDSAMYLCASSLRDREYEQYFGPGTRLTVT.

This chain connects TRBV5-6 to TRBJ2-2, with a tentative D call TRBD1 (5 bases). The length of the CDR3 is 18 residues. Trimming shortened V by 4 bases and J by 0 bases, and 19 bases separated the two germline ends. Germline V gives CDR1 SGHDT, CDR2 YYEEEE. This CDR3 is CASSALRWGVANTGELFF. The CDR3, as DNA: TGTGCCAGCAGCGCTCTTAGATGGGGCGTCGCGAACACCGGGGAGCTGTTTTTT.

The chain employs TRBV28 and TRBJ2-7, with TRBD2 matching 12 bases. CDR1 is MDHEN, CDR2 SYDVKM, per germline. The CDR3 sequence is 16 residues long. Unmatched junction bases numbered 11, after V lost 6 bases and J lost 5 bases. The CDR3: CASSLWSRLAGDEQYF. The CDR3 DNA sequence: TGTGCCAGCAGCCTTTGGAGTCGACTAGCGGGAGACGAGCAGTACTTC.

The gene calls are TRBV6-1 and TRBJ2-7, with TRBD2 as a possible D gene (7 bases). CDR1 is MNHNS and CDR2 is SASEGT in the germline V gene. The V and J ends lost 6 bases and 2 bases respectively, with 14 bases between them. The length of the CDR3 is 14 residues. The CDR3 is CASRGWGGTYEQYF. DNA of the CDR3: TGTGCCAGCAGGGGGTGGGGGGGCACCTACGAGCAGTACTTC.

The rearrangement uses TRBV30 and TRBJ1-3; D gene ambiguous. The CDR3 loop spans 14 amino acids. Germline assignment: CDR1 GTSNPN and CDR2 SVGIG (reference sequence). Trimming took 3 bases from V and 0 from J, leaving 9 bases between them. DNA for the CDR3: TGTGCCTGGAGCGACACCATCTCTGGAAACACCATATATTTT. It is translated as CAWSDTISGNTIYF.